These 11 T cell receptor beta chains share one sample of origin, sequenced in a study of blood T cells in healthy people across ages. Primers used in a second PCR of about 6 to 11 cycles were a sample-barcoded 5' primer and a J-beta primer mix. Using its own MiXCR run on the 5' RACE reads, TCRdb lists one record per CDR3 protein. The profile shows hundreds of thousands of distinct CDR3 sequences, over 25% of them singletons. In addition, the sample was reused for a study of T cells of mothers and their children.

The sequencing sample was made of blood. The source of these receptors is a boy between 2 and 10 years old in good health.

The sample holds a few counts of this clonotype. CDR3 in DNA: TGTGCCAGCAGTCCGACTAGCGGGAGAGGAGATACGCAGTATTTT. Translation: CASSPTSGRGDTQYF. The J gene is TRBJ2-3, the V gene TRBV5-4; 12 bases align to TRBD2. With 5 bases clipped from V and 5 bases from J, the junction kept 6 bases outside the gene matches. CDR1 and CDR2 (germline): SGHNT, YYREEE (reference sequence). The CDR3 runs to 15 residues. The complete variable domain, with remaining parts taken from reference TRBV5-4 and TRBJ2-3, reads ETGVTQSPTHLIKTRGQQVTLRCSSQSGHNTVSWYQQALGQGPQFIFQYYREEENGRGNFPPRFSGLQFPNYSSELNVNALELDDSALYLCASSPTSGRGDTQYFGPGTRLTVL.

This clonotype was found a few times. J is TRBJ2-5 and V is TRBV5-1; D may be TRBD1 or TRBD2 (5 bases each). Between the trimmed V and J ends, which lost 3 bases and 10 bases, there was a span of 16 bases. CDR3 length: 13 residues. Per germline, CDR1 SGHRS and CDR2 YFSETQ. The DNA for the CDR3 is TGCGCCAGCAGCTCAGGGAGTGAGCCTCTCCAGTACTTC. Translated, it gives CASSSGSEPLQYF.

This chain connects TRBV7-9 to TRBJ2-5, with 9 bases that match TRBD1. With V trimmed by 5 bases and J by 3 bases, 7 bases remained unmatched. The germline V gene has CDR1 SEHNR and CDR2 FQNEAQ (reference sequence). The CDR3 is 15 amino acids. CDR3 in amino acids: CASSPGQGQEETQYF. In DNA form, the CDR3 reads TGTGCCAGCAGCCCGGGACAGGGACAGGAAGAGACCCAGTACTTC.

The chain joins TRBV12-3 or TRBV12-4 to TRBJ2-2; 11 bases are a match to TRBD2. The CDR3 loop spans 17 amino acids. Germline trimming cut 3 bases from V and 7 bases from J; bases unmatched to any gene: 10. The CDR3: CASSFGSSGGAYGELFF. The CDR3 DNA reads TGTGCCAGCAGTTTTGGAAGTAGCGGGGGGGCGTACGGGGAGCTGTTTTTT.

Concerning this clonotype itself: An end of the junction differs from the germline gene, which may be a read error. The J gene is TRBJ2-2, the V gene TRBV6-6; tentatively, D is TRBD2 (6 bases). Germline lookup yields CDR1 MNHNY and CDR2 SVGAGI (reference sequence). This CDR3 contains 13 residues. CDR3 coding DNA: TGTGCCAGCAGGTCTTCGGTCGCCGGGGGGCTGTTTTTT. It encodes CASRSSVAGGLFF.

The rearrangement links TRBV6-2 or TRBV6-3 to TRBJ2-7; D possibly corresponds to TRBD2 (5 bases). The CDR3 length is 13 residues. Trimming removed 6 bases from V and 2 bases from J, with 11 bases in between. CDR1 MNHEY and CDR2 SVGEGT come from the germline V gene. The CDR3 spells CASRPSGPYEQYF. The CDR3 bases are TGTGCCAGCAGACCCAGCGGCCCCTACGAGCAGTACTTC.

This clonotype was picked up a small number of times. The CDR3 DNA reads TGCAGTGTTACAGGCCCCCTACCTGGGGATGAGCAGTTCTTC. Its translation: CSVTGPLPGDEQFF. The chain recombines TRBV20-1 with TRBJ2-5, with TRBD1 as a possible D gene (5 bases). TRBJ2-1 matches the DNA end more closely, so the J call is doubtful. The CDR3 covers 14 residues. Germline V gene data show CDR1 as DFQATT and CDR2 as SNEGSKA (reference sequence).

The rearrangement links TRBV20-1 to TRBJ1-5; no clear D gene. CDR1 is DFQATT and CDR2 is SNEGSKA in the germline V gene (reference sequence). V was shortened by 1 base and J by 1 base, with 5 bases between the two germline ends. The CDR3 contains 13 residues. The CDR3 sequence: CSARGQSNQPQHF. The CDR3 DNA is TGCAGTGCTAGAGGACAAAGCAATCAGCCCCAGCATTTT.

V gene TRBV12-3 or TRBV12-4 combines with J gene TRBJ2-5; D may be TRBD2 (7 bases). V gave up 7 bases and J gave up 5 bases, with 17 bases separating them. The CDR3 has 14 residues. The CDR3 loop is CASTQRGGGETQYF. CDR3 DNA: TGTGCCAGCACCCAAAGGGGGGGTGGGGAGACCCAGTACTTC.

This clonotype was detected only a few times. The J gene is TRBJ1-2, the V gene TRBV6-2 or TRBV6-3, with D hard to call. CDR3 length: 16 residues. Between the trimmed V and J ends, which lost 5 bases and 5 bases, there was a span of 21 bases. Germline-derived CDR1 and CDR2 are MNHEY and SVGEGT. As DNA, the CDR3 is TGTGCCAGCAGTCAGATCGAAGTCGACCCGATATATGGCTACACCTTC. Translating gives CASSQIEVDPIYGYTF.

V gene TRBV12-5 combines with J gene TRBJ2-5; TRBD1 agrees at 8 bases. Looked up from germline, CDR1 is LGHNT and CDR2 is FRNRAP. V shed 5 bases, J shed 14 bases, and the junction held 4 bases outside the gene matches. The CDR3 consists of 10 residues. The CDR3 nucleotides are TGTGCTAGTGGTCCGGACAGGGTTTACTTC. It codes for CASGPDRVYF. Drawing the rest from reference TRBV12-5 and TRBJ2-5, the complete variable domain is DARVTQTPRHKVTEMGQEVTMRCQPILGHNTVFWYRQTMMQGLELLAYFRNRAPLDDSGMPKDRFSAEMPDATLATLKIQPSEPRDSAVYFCASGPDRVYFGPGTRLLVL.